Listed below are T cell receptor beta chains from one sample, sequenced in a study of T cell repertoires in cytomegalovirus infection. TCRdb called the reads again in MiXCR, with one record for every CDR3 protein. This repertoire shows around 550,000 distinct CDR3 sequences, around 27% found once; its top ten account for roughly 13%. Material for sequencing was PBMCs. The receptors here all came from a human donor in good health (CMV status not recorded). Some clones in this sample may be carry-over from other donors' samples. Each CDR3 is given with its conserved first and last residue. D genes are given only for firm matches. Part of the rows lack a size; the others show once, few, many or a class for expanded clones.

DNA: TGTGCCAGCAGCTTTTCTCAGGGAAATCAGCCCCAGCATTTT; CDR3: CASSFSQGNQPQHF; D: NA; V: TRBV7-2; size: many; J: TRBJ1-5
DNA: TGTGCTAGTGGTATCTACTTCAATGAGCAGTTCTTC; CDR3: CASGIYFNEQFF; D: NA; V: TRBV12-5; size: NA; J: TRBJ2-1
DNA: TGTGCCAGCAGCCAAGGACTACCCAAGGTGGAGACCCAGTACTTC; CDR3: CASSQGLPKVETQYF; D: NA; V: TRBV7-2; size: few; J: TRBJ2-5
DNA: TGTGCCAGCAGCTTAGATGGGGGGCGGAATGAGCAGTTCTTC; CDR3: CASSLDGGRNEQFF; D: NA; V: TRBV7-9; size: many; J: TRBJ2-1
DNA: TGTGCCAGCAGGCTAACGGGACTAGCGAGCGGGGAGCTGTTTTTT; CDR3: CASRLTGLASGELFF; D: TRBD2; V: TRBV7-2; size: many; J: TRBJ2-2
DNA: TGTGCCAGCAGCCGGTACGACAGGAACACTGAAGCTTTCTTT; CDR3: CASSRYDRNTEAFF; D: NA; V: TRBV3-1; size: NA; J: TRBJ1-1
DNA: TGCAGTGCTAGAACGGGGGCCAAAAACATTCAGTACTTC; CDR3: CSARTGAKNIQYF; D: NA; V: TRBV20-1; size: NA; J: TRBJ2-4
DNA: TGTGCCAGCAGCTTGGGAGACTGGTCCTACGAGCAGTACTTC; CDR3: CASSLGDWSYEQYF; D: NA; V: TRBV7-8; size: many; J: TRBJ2-7
DNA: TGTGCCACCAGTGTGGCGGGAGGGGATACGCAGTATTTT; CDR3: CATSVAGGDTQYF; D: TRBD2; V: TRBV24-1; size: NA; J: TRBJ2-3
DNA: TGTGCCACCAGCAGAGCGAATAGCCATGAGCAGTTCTTC; CDR3: CATSRANSHEQFF; D: NA; V: TRBV15; size: NA; J: TRBJ2-1
DNA: TGTGCCAGCAGCGTAGCGGACAGCTTATATGGCTACACCTTC; CDR3: CASSVADSLYGYTF; D: NA; V: TRBV9; size: NA; J: TRBJ1-2
DNA: TGTGCCAGTAGGAGACTAGCGGGAGGGAATGAGCAGTTCTTC; CDR3: CASRRLAGGNEQFF; D: TRBD2; V: TRBV19; size: many; J: TRBJ2-1
DNA: TGTGCCAGCAGCCAGACGTCACCTAGCGGGCTGGAGCAGTTCTTC; CDR3: CASSQTSPSGLEQFF; D: TRBD2; V: TRBV6-2/TRBV6-3; size: few; J: TRBJ2-1
DNA: TGTGCCAGCAGCTGGGGGACAGGGGGAGAGGAGACCCAGTACTTC; CDR3: CASSWGTGGEETQYF; D: TRBD1; V: TRBV7-2; size: few; J: TRBJ2-5
DNA: TGTGCCAGCAGCTTTGCGGGTCAATACGAGCAGTACTTC; CDR3: CASSFAGQYEQYF; D: NA; V: TRBV7-6; size: few; J: TRBJ2-7
DNA: TGCGCCAGCAGCCAAGATCCTGGCAGGAGAAACTATGGCTACACCTTC; CDR3: CASSQDPGRRNYGYTF; D: NA; V: TRBV4-3; size: few; J: TRBJ1-2
DNA: TGTGCCAGCAGAGCCCCCGGGACAGGGGGTAATGAGCAGTTCTTC; CDR3: CASRAPGTGGNEQFF; D: TRBD1; V: TRBV2; size: NA; J: TRBJ2-1
DNA: TGTGCCAGCAGCTCGCGACACAGGAACACTGAAGCTTTCTTT; CDR3: CASSSRHRNTEAFF; D: NA; V: TRBV7-9; size: many; J: TRBJ1-1
DNA: TGTGCCATCAACGAAGGGGTCCGGGACGAGCAGTTCTTC; CDR3: CAINEGVRDEQFF; D: NA; V: TRBV10-3; size: few; J: TRBJ2-1
DNA: TGTGCCAGCAGCTCGACAGGGGGTGCAAATGAGCAGTTCTTC; CDR3: CASSSTGGANEQFF; D: TRBD1; V: TRBV7-8; size: many; J: TRBJ2-1
DNA: TGTGCCAGCAGCTTGCTTGGGACAGCCCTTGGGAACACCATATATTTT; CDR3: CASSLLGTALGNTIYF; D: TRBD1; V: TRBV5-6; size: NA; J: TRBJ1-3
DNA: TGTGCCAGCAGCTGGGACAGGGGCTTGGTAGTCAAAAACATTCAGTACTTC; CDR3: CASSWDRGLVVKNIQYF; D: TRBD1; V: TRBV7-4; size: many; J: TRBJ2-4
DNA: TGTGCCAGCACCTTACGGACAGGACCTACCTACGAGCAGTACTTC; CDR3: CASTLRTGPTYEQYF; D: TRBD1; V: TRBV16; size: NA; J: TRBJ2-7
DNA: TGCGCCAGCAGCTTAGGATTTATAACCTTGAACACTGAAGCTTTCTTT; CDR3: CASSLGFITLNTEAFF; D: NA; V: TRBV5-1; size: NA; J: TRBJ1-1
DNA: TGTGCCAGTAGTACGGGGAGCGGGAGCCCCAGGAGGACAGATACGCAGTATTTT; CDR3: CASSTGSGSPRRTDTQYF; D: TRBD2; V: TRBV19; size: few; J: TRBJ2-3
DNA: TGTGCCAGCAGCCAAGATCTTAAGGGACGCCAGTTCTTC; CDR3: CASSQDLKGRQFF; D: NA; V: TRBV14; size: few; J: TRBJ2-1
DNA: TGTGCCAGCAGCTCCCATGGGGGACTGTTTTTT; CDR3: CASSSHGGLFF; D: NA; V: TRBV7-9; size: NA; J: TRBJ1-4
DNA: TGTGCCAGCAGCCCCGGGGGCAGGGTTAGGTATTTT; CDR3: CASSPGGRVRYF; D: NA; V: TRBV2; size: NA; J: TRBJ2-3
DNA: TGTGCCAGCAGCCCCCTGAGTGGTGAAGCTTTCTTT; CDR3: CASSPLSGEAFF; D: NA; V: TRBV7-9; size: NA; J: TRBJ1-1
DNA: TGTGCCAGCAGTTACTATATGACAGTCCCGAACACTGAAGCTTTCTTT; CDR3: CASSYYMTVPNTEAFF; D: NA; V: TRBV6-5; size: few; J: TRBJ1-1
DNA: TGTGCCAGCAGTTTCATAGGGTCTGGAAACACCATATATTTT; CDR3: CASSFIGSGNTIYF; D: NA; V: TRBV12-3/TRBV12-4; size: NA; J: TRBJ1-3
DNA: TGTGCCAGTAGATTCGGCACAGGGTTAGATCAGCCCCAGCATTTT; CDR3: CASRFGTGLDQPQHF; D: NA; V: TRBV19; size: few; J: TRBJ1-5
DNA: TGTGCCAGCAGTTTAGGTAGGGGAGAACGACGAAATGAGCAGTTCTTC; CDR3: CASSLGRGERRNEQFF; D: NA; V: TRBV28; size: NA; J: TRBJ2-1
DNA: TGTGCCTGGAGTGTAACCTACGAGCAGTACTTC; CDR3: CAWSVTYEQYF; D: NA; V: TRBV30; size: NA; J: TRBJ2-7
DNA: TGTGCCAGTAGTCCCGGGAAGAAGGGCACTGAAGCTTTCTTT; CDR3: CASSPGKKGTEAFF; D: NA; V: TRBV19; size: few; J: TRBJ1-1